This record concerns one TCR beta chain sequence. Antigen specificity is unknown. Mismatch with germline at one junction end may stem from a read error. The data are from a study of blood T cells in healthy people across ages. PCR was performed a second time for roughly 6 to 12 cycles using a sample-barcoded 5' primer and a J-beta primer mix. TCRdb passed the 5' RACE reads through MiXCR, listing each CDR3 protein once. The table lists 1.5 million or so distinct CDR3 sequences, around 40% of them singletons. Findings and caveats of the study: Measured against age, TCR beta diversity per million T cells decreased in a roughly linear manner.

Specimen: blood. The sequence was obtained from a woman aged 18-29 years in good health.

The CDR3 sequence: CASSRTQGLEAQYF. The CDR3 DNA sequence: TGTGCCAGCAGCCGTACTCAGGGGTTAGAGGCCCAGTACTTC. V gene TRBV28 combines with J gene TRBJ2-5, with D maybe TRBD1 (6 bases). This CDR3 has 14 residues. Germline values: CDR1 MDHEN, CDR2 SYDVKM.